The rows below give T cell receptor beta chains drawn from one sample of a study of PD-L1 blockade in urothelial cancer. Sequencing was performed with immunoSEQ multiplex PCR; in TCRdb, only in-frame clones are kept and a portion is missing. The table includes about 110,000 clones, roughly 84% detected once. Sequences were derived from PBMCs, sampled around atezolizumab (anti-PD-L1) treatment. The receptors were sampled from a man in his fifties or sixties with urothelial cancer. CDR3s include the opening cysteine and the closing phenylalanine or tryptophan. The D gene is left open where the match is weak. A clone size is listed for some rows: how often the clone was seen (once, few, many), or a class if it is expanded.

J	V	D	size	DNA	CDR3
TRBJ2-5	TRBV27	TRBD2	.	TGTGCCAGCCGACTAGCGGGAAACCTACTACAAGAGACCCAGTACTTC	CASRLAGNLLQETQYF
TRBJ2-5	TRBV7-2	TRBD2	.	TGTGCCAGCAGCTTAGTAGCGGGAGGAGAGACCCAGTACTTC	CASSLVAGGETQYF
TRBJ1-3	TRBV5-5	.	.	TGTGCCAGCAGGCTTTGGAGCGGTAACACCATATATTTT	CASRLWSGNTIYF
TRBJ1-2	TRBV28	TRBD1	.	TGTGCCAGCAGTTTATTACCGGGACAGGGGTCTGGCTACACCTTC	CASSLLPGQGSGYTF
TRBJ2-2	TRBV4-2	.	.	TGTGCCAGCAGCCAAGAGCTTCGTTCGGCGGGACGGGGCACCGGGGAGCTGTTTTTT	CASSQELRSAGRGTGELFF
TRBJ2-7	TRBV7-2	.	.	TGTGCCAGCAGCTTTATGTCCGAGCAGTACTTC	CASSFMSEQYF
TRBJ1-4	TRBV13	.	.	TGTGCCAGCACCCGCGGCGGGCCTACTGGCACGAATGAAAAACTGTTTTTT	CASTRGGPTGTNEKLFF
TRBJ1-2	TRBV6-1	TRBD1	.	TGTGCCAGCAGTGAAGCTTCGACAGGGGGCTTTGGCTACACCTTC	CASSEASTGGFGYTF
TRBJ2-1	TRBV4-1	TRBD2	.	TGCGCCAGCAGCCAGGCCGTAGCGGGAGGGCGGCATGAGCAGTTCTTC	CASSQAVAGGRHEQFF
TRBJ2-1	TRBV5-1	.	.	TGCGCCAGCAGCTTGGAACGGGAGCAGTTCTTC	CASSLEREQFF
TRBJ2-2	TRBV30	TRBD1	.	TGTGCCTGGAGTGTACGGGACAGTCGGTACACCGGGGAGCTGTTTTTT	CAWSVRDSRYTGELFF
TRBJ1-1	TRBV20-1	.	few	TGCAGTGCCCGGTCTGAAGCTTTCTTT	CSARSEAFF
TRBJ2-5	TRBV10-2	TRBD1	.	TGCGCCAGCAGACCGGGACAGGGTTTGGGGGAGACCCAGTACTTC	CASRPGQGLGETQYF
TRBJ2-7	TRBV27	TRBD2	.	TGTGCCAGCAGTGCGTCCGGGACTAGCGGGAGTCGTGAGCAGTACTTC	CASSASGTSGSREQYF
TRBJ2-7	TRBV18	TRBD2	.	TGTGCCAGCTCACCGGAAAGCGGGAACTACGAGCAGTACTTC	CASSPESGNYEQYF
TRBJ2-1	TRBV28	.	.	TGTGCCAGCAGTTCCATCCCCCCAGTTAATGAGCAGTTCTTC	CASSSIPPVNEQFF
TRBJ2-4	TRBV30	TRBD2	.	TGTGCCTGGAGTGCTACGTGGGTTCGGGGGACTAGCGGGAAGCTAGCCAAAAACATTCAGTACTTC	CAWSATWVRGTSGKLAKNIQYF
TRBJ1-1	TRBV19	.	.	TGTGCCAGTAGTATTGCTGGCAAAATGAACACTGAAGCTTTCTTT	CASSIAGKMNTEAFF
TRBJ1-1	TRBV7-6	.	.	TGTGCCAGCAGCGAAGGACAGGAAGCTTTCTTT	CASSEGQEAFF
TRBJ1-4	TRBV18	TRBD1	.	TGTGCCAGCTCTCACGACAGGGGGCGTATTAATGAAAAACTGTTTTTT	CASSHDRGRINEKLFF
TRBJ1-5	TRBV6-1	.	.	TGTGCCAGCAGTGAATACACAAATCAGCCCCAGCATTTT	CASSEYTNQPQHF
TRBJ2-3	TRBV11-2	TRBD2	.	TGTGCCAGCAGCTTAGAATGGGCTAGCGGGAGTTTATTGTCAGATACGCAGTATTTT	CASSLEWASGSLLSDTQYF
TRBJ1-3	TRBV21-1	.	.	TGTGCCAGCAGCAAAACCCTAGACAGCTCTGGAAACACCATATATTTT	CASSKTLDSSGNTIYF
TRBJ2-7	TRBV5-1	.	.	TGCGCCAGCAGCTTGGGGGAGTCCTACGAGCAGTACTTC	CASSLGESYEQYF
TRBJ1-2	TRBV28	TRBD1	.	TGTGCCAGCGACGCTGGACCGGGACAGGGGACCTATGGCTACACCTTC	CASDAGPGQGTYGYTF
TRBJ2-1	TRBV28	.	.	TGTGCCAGCAGTTTGCCCCCCTATGAGCAACAGTTCTTC	CASSLPPYEQQFF
TRBJ2-2	TRBV18	.	.	TGTGCCAGCTCACCGGGACATCGTACCGGGGAGCTGTTTTTT	CASSPGHRTGELFF
TRBJ2-5	TRBV7-3	TRBD1	.	TGTGCCAGCAGCCGGGGACAGGGGTCACAAGAGACCCAGTACTTC	CASSRGQGSQETQYF
TRBJ1-2	TRBV19	.	.	TGTGCCAGTAGCGGCAGGGATGGCTACACCTTC	CASSGRDGYTF
TRBJ2-7	TRBV5-6	TRBD2	few	TGTGCCAGCAGCCCCGAGGGAGGGAGGATCGACGAGCAGTACTTC	CASSPEGGRIDEQYF
TRBJ1-2	TRBV19	TRBD1	.	TGTGCCAGTGGTGAGACAGGGGGTCCACCAGCAGATGGCTACACCTTC	CASGETGGPPADGYTF
TRBJ2-1	TRBV18	.	.	TGTGCCAGCAAGACTAGGGTAGGCAATGAGCAGTTCTTC	CASKTRVGNEQFF
TRBJ1-4	TRBV6-5	.	once	TGTGCCAGCATGAGGGATTCAGGTGAAAAACTGTTTTTT	CASMRDSGEKLFF
TRBJ2-5	TRBV5-6	.	.	TGTGCCAGCAGCTTACTAGTTCTAGAGACCCAGTACTTC	CASSLLVLETQYF